The source of this T cell receptor beta chain is a study of blood T cells in healthy people across ages (dated by TCRdb to the mid-2010s). About the study as a whole: In model experiments, template switching captured roughly one uniquely barcoded TCR beta cDNA molecule for every two T cells. To avoid experimental bias, donors of different ages were spread randomly across the sequencing lanes. Four age groups were formed from the donors: young (average 16 years), middle-aged (approximately 41), aged (approximately 60) and long-lived (more than 75). Age-related changes in TCR beta repertoire diversity were measured in the study by deep sequencing normalized with unique cDNA molecular identifiers. Using the same blood draw, the study looked at two additional independent replicas of 1 million unique cDNA reads for two donors, one aged 18 to 30 and the other aged 80 or older.

This clonotype occurred a few times. No cognate antigen has been identified for it. Since a much larger clone is just one base distant, this may be a read error. The donors were roughly 40 Caucasian individuals from Russia, aged roughly 6 to 100 years, who were systemically healthy. Each donor gave around 9.9 milliliters of peripheral blood, collected into EDTA-treated Vacutainer tubes. PBMCs were isolated by Ficoll-Paque density-gradient centrifugation, with at least 7 million obtained per sample. Total RNA was extracted from PBMCs with Trizol reagent, with at least 5 micrograms obtained per sample. Naive CD45RAhigh/CD27high T cell percentages were measured by flow cytometry on a PBMC aliquot from every donor. From the germline V gene, CDR1 is MDHEN and CDR2 is SYDVKM. Inclusive of the bounding cysteine and phenylalanine, the CDR3 is 14 residues long. The CDR3 DNA has 42 bases and is translated from base 1.

Libraries were constructed by 5' RACE. The sequencing machine was an Illumina HiSeq 2500. The second PCR ran for roughly 7 to 11 cycles and used a J-beta primer mix along with a sample-barcoded 5' primer. A template-switch 5' adaptor carrying 12 random nucleotides introduced a unique molecular identifier onto each TCR beta cDNA molecule. At least 2.5 million CDR3-containing paired-end reads were obtained from each sample. All of the RNA was converted into first-strand cDNA using the Mint cDNA synthesis kit, with a TRBC-specific oligonucleotide serving as the primer. All cDNA was treated with uracil-DNA glycosylase and then went through a first 18-cycle PCR with the universal primers M1SS and BC2_uni_R. The paper's processing steps were these. For normalization, 1 million high-quality reads were randomly selected from each sample, with every read carrying a distinct molecular identifier. Reads sharing molecular identifiers were discarded rather than binned into consensus sequences. MiTCR, with a Q25 quality threshold and the strictest error-elimination algorithm, was used for CDR3 identification, clonotype clustering and error correction. A nonparametric unseen species model using Euler transformation provided a lower-bound estimate of total TCR beta diversity. Using fastp trimming at Q25 and MiXCR clonotype assembly, TCRdb reanalyzed the public sequencing data and kept in-frame beta chains. A single entry per CDR3 protein holds the most common genes and DNA from its merged rows. The V and J calls come from TCRdb's annotation, not from the publication. In all, the sample holds 600,000 or so distinct CDR3 sequences, and roughly 30% of those were seen once. The ten largest clones represent more than 15% of the sample.

The paper as a whole reports these results and caveats: Observed TCR beta diversity correlated strongly with the percentage of naive T cells measured by flow cytometry. Compared with the aged group, the long-lived group had more naive CD4+ T cells, fewer expanded clones and increased TCR diversity, suggesting age selection. Since profiling was done on bulk unsorted PBMCs, naive and antigen-experienced compartments could not be conclusively compared. Estimates of total diversity based on one million sequenced T cells were considered lower bounds and underestimates. The CMV infection status of donors was not known, potentially confounding age-related changes in expanded clonotypes. As age increased, observed TCR beta diversity per million T cells dropped in a roughly linear way, and a significant reduction was already evident by age roughly 36.

This TCR was recovered from a woman aged 80 or older in good health. Recombination linked TRBV28 to TRBJ2-7; the D gene is perhaps TRBD1, on 6 matching bases. The DNA end is a closer match to TRBJ2-5, so the J assignment may be wrong. The sample consisted of blood. At the DNA level, the sequence is TGTGCCGGCACCGCCGCAGGGGCGGTGGAGACCCAGTACTTC. It translates to CAGTAAGAVETQYF.